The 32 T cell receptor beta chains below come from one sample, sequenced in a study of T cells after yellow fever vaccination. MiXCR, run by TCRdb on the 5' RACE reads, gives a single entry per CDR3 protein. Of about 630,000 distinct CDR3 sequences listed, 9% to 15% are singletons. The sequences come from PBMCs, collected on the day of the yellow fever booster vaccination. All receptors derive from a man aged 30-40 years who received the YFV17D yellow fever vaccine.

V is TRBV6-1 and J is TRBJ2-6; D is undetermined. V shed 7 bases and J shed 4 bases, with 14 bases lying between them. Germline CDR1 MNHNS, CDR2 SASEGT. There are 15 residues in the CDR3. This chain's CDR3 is CASIPGGPGANVLTF. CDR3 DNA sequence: TGTGCCAGCATACCTGGCGGTCCCGGGGCCAACGTCCTGACTTTC.

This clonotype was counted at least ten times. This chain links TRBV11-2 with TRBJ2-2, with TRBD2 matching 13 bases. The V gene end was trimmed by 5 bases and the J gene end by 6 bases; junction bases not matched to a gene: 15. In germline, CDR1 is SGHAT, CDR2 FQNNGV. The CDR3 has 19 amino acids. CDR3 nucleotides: TGTGCCAGCAGCGCCCGGGGACTAGCGGGAAAGGTGGGAGCCGGGGAGCTGTTTTTT. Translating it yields CASSARGLAGKVGAGELFF. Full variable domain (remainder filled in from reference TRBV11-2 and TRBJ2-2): EAGVAQSPRYKIIEKRQSVAFWCNPISGHATLYWYQQILGQGPKLLIQFQNNGVVDDSQLPKDRFSAERLKGVDSTLKIQPAKLEDSAVYLCASSARGLAGKVGAGELFFGEGSRLTVL.

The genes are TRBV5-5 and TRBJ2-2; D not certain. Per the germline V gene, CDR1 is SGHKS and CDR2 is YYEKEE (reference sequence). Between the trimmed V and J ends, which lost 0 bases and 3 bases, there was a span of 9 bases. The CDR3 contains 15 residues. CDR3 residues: CASSLAFQHTGELFF. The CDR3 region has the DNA TGTGCCAGCAGCTTGGCCTTTCAGCACACCGGGGAGCTGTTTTTT.

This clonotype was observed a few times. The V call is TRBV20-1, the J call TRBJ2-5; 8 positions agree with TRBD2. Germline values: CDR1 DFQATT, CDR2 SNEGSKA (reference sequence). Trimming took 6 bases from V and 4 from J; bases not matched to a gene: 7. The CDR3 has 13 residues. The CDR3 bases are TGCAGTGCCTCGGGACGGGGGGGAGAGACCCAGTACTTC. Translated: CSASGRGGETQYF.

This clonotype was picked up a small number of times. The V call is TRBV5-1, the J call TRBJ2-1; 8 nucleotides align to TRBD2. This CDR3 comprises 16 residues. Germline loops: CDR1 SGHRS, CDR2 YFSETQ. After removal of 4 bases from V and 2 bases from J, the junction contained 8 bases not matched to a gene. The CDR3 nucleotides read TGCGCCAGCAGCGGAAAAGCGGGAGTGGCCTACAATGAGCAGTTCTTC. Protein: CASSGKAGVAYNEQFF.

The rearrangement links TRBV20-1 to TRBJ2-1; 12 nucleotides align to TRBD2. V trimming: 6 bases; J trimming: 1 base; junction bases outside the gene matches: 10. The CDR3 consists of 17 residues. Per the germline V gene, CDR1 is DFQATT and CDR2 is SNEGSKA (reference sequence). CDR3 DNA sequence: TGCAGTGCCCTCGGACTAGCGGGAATTTCGTCCTACAATGAGCAGTTCTTC. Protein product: CSALGLAGISSYNEQFF.

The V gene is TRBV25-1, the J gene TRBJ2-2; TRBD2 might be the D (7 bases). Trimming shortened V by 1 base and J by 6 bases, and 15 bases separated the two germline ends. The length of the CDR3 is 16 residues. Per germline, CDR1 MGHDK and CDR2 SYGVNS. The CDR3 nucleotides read TGTGCCAGCAGTGAATGGGGGGCAGGGAGGGCCGGGGAGCTGTTTTTT. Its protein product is CASSEWGAGRAGELFF.

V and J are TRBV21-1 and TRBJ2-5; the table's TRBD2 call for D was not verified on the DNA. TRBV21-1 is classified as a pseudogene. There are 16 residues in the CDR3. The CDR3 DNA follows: TGTGCCAGCAGCAGAGGGACTAGCGGGAGAGGTGAGACCCAGTACTTC. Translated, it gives CASSRGTSGRGETQYF.

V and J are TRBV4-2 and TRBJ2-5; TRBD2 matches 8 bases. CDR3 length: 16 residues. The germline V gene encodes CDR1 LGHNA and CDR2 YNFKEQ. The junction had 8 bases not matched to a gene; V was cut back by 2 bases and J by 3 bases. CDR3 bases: TGTGCCAGCAGCCAATCTCCGGGACTAGGCAAAGAGACCCAGTACTTC. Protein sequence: CASSQSPGLGKETQYF.

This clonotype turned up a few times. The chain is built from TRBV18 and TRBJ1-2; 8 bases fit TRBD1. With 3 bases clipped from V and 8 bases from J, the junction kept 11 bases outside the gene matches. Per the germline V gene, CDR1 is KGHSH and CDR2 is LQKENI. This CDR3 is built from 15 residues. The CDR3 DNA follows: TGTGCCAGCTCACCGAAAATCGACAGGGGTAGCGGCTACACCTTC. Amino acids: CASSPKIDRGSGYTF.

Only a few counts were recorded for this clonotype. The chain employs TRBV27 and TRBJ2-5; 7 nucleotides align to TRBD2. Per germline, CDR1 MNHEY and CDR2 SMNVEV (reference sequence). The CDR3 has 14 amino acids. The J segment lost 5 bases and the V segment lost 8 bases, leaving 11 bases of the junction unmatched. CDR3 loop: CASWEGQLGETQYF. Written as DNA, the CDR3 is TGTGCCAGCTGGGAGGGGCAGTTGGGGGAGACCCAGTACTTC.

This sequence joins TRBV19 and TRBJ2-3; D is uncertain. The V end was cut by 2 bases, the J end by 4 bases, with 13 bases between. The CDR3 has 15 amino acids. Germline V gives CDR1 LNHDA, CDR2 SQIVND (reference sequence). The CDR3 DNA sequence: TGTGCCAGTAGTATACAGGCTAGTCATCCAGATACGCAGTATTTT. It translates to CASSIQASHPDTQYF.

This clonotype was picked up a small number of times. CDR3 sequence (DNA): TGCGCCAGCAGCCAAGTGGTAGGGGGAGTGGGCGAGCAGTACTTC. Translating it yields CASSQVVGGVGEQYF. The gene calls are TRBV4-3 and TRBJ2-7; weak D call: TRBD1 (6 bases). V lost 1 base to trimming and J lost 6 bases, with 16 bases between them. The CDR3 length is 15 residues. Germline V lookup: CDR1 LGHNA, CDR2 YSLEER.

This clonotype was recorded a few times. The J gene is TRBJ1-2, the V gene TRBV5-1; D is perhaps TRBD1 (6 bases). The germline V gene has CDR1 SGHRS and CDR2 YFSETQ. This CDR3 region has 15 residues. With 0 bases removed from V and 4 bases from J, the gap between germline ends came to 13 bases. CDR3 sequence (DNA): TGCGCCAGCAGCTTGGATCGGGGGGCGCCCTATGGCTACACCTTC. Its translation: CASSLDRGAPYGYTF.

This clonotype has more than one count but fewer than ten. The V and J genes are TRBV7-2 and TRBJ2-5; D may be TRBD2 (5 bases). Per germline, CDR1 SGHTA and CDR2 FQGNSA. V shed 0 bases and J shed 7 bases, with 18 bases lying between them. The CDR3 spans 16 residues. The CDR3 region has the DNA TGTGCCAGCAGCTTAGCGCAAGGGCCGGGATCAGGGACCCAGTACTTC. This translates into CASSLAQGPGSGTQYF. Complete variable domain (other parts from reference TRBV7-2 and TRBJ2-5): GAGVSQSPSNKVTEKGKDVELRCDPISGHTALYWYRQSLGQGLEFLIYFQGNSAPDKSGLPSDRFSAERTGGSVSTLTIQRTQQEDSAVYLCASSLAQGPGSGTQYFGPGTRLLVL.

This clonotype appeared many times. In DNA form, the CDR3 reads TGTGCCAGCAGCTTACCCGATACGCAGTATTTT. Translation gives CASSLPDTQYF. The genes are TRBV7-2 and TRBJ2-3, with D hard to call. This CDR3 contains 11 residues. CDR1 is SGHTA, CDR2 FQGNSA, per germline. V dropped 2 bases and J dropped 6 bases, with 3 bases sitting between them. Filled out from reference TRBV7-2 and TRBJ2-3, the complete variable domain reads GAGVSQSPSNKVTEKGKDVELRCDPISGHTALYWYRQSLGQGLEFLIYFQGNSAPDKSGLPSDRFSAERTGGSVSTLTIQRTQQEDSAVYLCASSLPDTQYFGPGTRLTVL.

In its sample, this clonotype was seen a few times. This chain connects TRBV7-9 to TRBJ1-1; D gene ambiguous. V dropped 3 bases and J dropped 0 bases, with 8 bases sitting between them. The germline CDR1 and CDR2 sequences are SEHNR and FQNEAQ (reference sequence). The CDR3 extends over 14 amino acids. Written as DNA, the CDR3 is TGTGCCAGCAGCTTTAGGCCGGTGAACACTGAAGCTTTCTTT. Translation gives CASSFRPVNTEAFF.

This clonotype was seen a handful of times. The chain's CDR3 is CASSNSGGDSYEQYF. Written as DNA, the CDR3 is TGTGCCAGCAGTAACTCTGGGGGGGACTCCTACGAGCAGTACTTC. The genes are TRBV21-1 and TRBJ2-7; TRBD1 reflects the table's D call only, with no check against the DNA. TRBV21-1 is deemed a pseudogene. The CDR3 is 15 residues long.

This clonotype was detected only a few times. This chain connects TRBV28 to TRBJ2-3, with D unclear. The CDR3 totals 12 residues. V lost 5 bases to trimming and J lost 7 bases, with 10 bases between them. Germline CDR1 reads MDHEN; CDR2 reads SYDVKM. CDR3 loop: CASSLPQHTQYF. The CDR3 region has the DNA TGTGCCAGCAGTCTCCCCCAGCATACGCAGTATTTT.

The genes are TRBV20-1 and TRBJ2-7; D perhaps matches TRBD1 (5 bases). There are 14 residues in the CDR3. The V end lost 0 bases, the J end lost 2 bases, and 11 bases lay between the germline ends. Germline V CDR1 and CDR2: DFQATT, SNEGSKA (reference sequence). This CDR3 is CSARDRGSAYEQYF. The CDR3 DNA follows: TGCAGTGCTAGAGATAGGGGCAGCGCCTACGAGCAGTACTTC.

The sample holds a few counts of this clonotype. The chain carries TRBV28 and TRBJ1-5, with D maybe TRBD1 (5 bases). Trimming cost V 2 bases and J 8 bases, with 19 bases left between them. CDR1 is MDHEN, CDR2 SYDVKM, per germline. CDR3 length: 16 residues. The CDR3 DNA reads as TGTGCCAGCAGTTTAATGGGTCGGGGCCTTATAAAGCCCCAGCATTTT. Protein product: CASSLMGRGLIKPQHF. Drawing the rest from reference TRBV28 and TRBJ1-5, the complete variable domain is DVKVTQSSRYLVKRTGEKVFLECVQDMDHENMFWYRQDPGLGLRLIYFSYDVKMKEKGDIPEGYSVSREKKERFSLILESASTNQTSMYLCASSLMGRGLIKPQHFGDGTRLSIL.

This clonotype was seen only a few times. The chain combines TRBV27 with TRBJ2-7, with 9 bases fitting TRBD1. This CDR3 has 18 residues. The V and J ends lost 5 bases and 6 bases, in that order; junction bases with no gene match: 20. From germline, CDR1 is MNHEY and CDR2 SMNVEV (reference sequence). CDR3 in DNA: TGTGCCAGCAGTACAAACCGGGACAGGGCGAAGTATAAAGGCGAGCAGTACTTC. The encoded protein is CASSTNRDRAKYKGEQYF.

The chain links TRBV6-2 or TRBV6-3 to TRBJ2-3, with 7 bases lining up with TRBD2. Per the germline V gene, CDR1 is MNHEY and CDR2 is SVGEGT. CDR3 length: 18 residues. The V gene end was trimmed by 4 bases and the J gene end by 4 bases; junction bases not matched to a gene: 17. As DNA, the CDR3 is TGTGCCAGCAGTTTCAACCTCCCAGCGGGAAGGCAATCAGATACGCAGTATTTT. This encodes CASSFNLPAGRQSDTQYF.

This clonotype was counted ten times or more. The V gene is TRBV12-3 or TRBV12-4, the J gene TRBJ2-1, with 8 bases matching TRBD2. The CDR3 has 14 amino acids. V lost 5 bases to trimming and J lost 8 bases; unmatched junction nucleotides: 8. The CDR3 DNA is TGTGCCAGCAGTAGGGCGGGAGGCTCGCATGAGCAGTTCTTC. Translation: CASSRAGGSHEQFF.

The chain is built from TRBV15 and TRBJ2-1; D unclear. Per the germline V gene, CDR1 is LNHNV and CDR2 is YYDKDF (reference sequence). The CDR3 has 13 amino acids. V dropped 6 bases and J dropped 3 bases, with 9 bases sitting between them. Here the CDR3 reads CATSTNFYNEQFF. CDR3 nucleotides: TGTGCCACCAGTACCAACTTCTACAATGAGCAGTTCTTC.

This CDR3 reads CSADETGPWETQYF. The CDR3 bases are TGCAGTGCTGACGAGACAGGACCCTGGGAGACCCAGTACTTC. The chain employs TRBV20-1 and TRBJ2-5; possibly TRBD1 for D (6 bases). With 5 bases removed from V and 5 bases from J, the gap between germline ends came to 18 bases. CDR1 DFQATT and CDR2 SNEGSKA come from the germline V gene (reference sequence). The CDR3 is made up of 14 amino acids.

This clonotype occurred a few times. The CDR3: CASGGRTGNTIYF. The CDR3 DNA reads TGTGCCAGCGGCGGGCGGACTGGAAACACCATATATTTT. The V gene is TRBV7-2, the J gene TRBJ1-3; no reliable D call. Trimming cost V 8 bases and J 2 bases, with 10 bases left between them. Per the germline V gene, CDR1 is SGHTA and CDR2 is FQGNSA. The CDR3 length is 13 residues.

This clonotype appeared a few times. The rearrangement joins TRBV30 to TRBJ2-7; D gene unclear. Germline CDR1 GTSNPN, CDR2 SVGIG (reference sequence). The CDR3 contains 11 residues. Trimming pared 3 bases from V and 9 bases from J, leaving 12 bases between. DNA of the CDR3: TGTGCCTGGAGCCACAAATTAGGGCAGTACTTC. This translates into CAWSHKLGQYF. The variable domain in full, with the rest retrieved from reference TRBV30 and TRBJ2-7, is SQTIHQWPATLVQPVGSPLSLECTVEGTSNPNLYWYRQAAGRGLQLLFYSVGIGQISSEVPQNLSASRPQDRQFILSSKKLLLSDSGFYLCAWSHKLGQYFGPGTRLTVT.

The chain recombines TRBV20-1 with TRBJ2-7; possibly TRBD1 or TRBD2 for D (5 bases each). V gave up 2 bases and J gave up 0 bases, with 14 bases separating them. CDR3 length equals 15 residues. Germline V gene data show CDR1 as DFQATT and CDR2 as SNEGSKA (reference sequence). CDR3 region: CSARRSGQSSYEQYF. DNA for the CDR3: TGCAGTGCTAGAAGATCGGGGCAGAGCTCCTACGAGCAGTACTTC.

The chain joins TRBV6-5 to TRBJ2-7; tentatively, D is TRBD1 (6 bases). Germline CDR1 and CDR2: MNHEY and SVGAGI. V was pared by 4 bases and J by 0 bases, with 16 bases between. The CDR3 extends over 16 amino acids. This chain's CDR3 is CASSFLSRGYSYEQYF. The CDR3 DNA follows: TGTGCCAGCAGTTTCCTCTCCAGGGGTTACTCCTACGAGCAGTACTTC.

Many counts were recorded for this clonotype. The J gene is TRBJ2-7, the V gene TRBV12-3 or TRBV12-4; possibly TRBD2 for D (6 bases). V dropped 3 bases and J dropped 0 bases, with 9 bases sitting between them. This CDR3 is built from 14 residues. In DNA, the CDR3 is TGTGCCAGCAGTTTTGGAGGGTTCTCCTACGAGCAGTACTTC. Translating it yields CASSFGGFSYEQYF.

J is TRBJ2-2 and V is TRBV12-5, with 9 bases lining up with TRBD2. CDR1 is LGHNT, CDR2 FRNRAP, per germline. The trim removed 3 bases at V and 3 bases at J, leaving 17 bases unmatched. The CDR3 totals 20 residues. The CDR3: CASGFSPGTSKSLHTGELFF. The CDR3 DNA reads TGTGCTAGTGGTTTCTCCCCCGGGACTAGCAAAAGCCTGCACACCGGGGAGCTGTTTTTT.